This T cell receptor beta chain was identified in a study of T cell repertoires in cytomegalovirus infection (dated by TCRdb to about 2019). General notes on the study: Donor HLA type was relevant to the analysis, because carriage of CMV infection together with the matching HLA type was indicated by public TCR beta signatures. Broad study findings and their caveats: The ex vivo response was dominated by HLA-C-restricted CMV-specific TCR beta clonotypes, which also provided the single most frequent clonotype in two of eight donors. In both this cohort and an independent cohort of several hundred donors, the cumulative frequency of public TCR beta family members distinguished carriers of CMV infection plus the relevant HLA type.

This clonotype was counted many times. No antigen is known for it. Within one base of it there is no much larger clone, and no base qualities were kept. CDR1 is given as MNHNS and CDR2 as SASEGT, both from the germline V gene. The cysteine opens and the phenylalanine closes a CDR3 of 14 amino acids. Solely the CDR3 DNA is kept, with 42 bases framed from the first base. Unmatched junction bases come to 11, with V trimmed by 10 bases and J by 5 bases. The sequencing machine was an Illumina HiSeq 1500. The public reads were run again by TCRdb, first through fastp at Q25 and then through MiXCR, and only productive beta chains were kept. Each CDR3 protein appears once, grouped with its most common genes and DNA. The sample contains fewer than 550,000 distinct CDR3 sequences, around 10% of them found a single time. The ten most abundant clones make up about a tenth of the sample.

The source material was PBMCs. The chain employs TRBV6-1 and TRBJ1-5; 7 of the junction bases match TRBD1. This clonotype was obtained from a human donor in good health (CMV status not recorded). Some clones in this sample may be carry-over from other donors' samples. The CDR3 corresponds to CATLEQGVYQPQHF. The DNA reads TGTGCCACCCTCGAGCAGGGGGTTTATCAGCCCCAGCATTTT.